This T cell receptor beta chain stems from a study of human T cells and chemical hapten exposure. As to time point: patch test 2, 6 weeks after DPC sensitization. Treatment specified: therapeutic diphenylcyclopropenone sensitization with weekly scalp DPC. One entry per CDR3 protein, called by TCRdb with MiXCR from the RACE reads. The repertoire holds tens of thousands of distinct CDR3 sequences, with around 9.5% as singletons. This CDR3 comprises 15 residues. V lost 5 bases to trimming and J lost 5 bases, with 17 bases between them. The germline CDR1 and CDR2 sequences are SGHRS and YFSETQ. Sequencing was performed on whole blood, taken in connection with sensitization to the hapten diphenylcyclopropenone (DPC). This receptor was identified in a woman in her forties or fifties with alopecia areata. Some clones in this sample may be carry-over from other donors' samples. The J gene is TRBJ2-1, the V gene TRBV5-1; the D is unclear. As DNA, the CDR3 is TGCGCCAGCAGGCACCAGATGGTCGTTAACAATGAGCAGTTCTTC. It encodes CASRHQMVVNNEQFF.